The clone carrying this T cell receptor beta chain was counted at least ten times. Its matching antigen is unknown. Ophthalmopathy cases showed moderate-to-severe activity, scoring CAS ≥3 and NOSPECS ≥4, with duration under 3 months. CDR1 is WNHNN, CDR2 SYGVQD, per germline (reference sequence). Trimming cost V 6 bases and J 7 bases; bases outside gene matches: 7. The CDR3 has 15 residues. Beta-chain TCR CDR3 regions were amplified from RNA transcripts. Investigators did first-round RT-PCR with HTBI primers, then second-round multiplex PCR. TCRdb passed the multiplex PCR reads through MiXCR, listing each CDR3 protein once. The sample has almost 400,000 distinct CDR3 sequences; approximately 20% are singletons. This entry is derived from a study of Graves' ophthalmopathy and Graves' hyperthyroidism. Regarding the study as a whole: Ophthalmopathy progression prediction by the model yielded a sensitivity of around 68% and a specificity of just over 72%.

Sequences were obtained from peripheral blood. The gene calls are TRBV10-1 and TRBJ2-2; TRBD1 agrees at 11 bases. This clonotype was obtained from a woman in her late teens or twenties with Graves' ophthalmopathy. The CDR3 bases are TGCGCCAGCAGCCCCGGACAGGGGGCTGGCGGGGAGCTGTTTTTT. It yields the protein CASSPGQGAGGELFF.